What follows is one T cell receptor (beta chain) and its context. Its matching antigen is unknown. The data are from a study of cytomegalovirus exposure and HLA in healthy donors. Primers: 60 Vbeta forward and 13 Jbeta reverse. Repertoires were generated with immunoSEQ multiplex PCR, while TCRdb's copy carries only in-frame clones and drops some. The profile shows under 200,000 clones, around 81% of them singletons. Study findings and constraints: Presence/absence analysis assumed near-uniform sequencing depth across donors.

Trimming at V came to 1 base and at J to 3 bases, leaving 7 bases not matched to a gene. CDR3 size: 16 residues. CDR1 LGHNA and CDR2 YNFKEQ come from the germline V gene. The V and J genes are TRBV4-2 and TRBJ2-7; 9 bases match TRBD1. Sequenced sample: PBMCs. The sequence was obtained from a man aged 40-55 years in good health and CMV-seronegative. CDR3 sequence: CASSQVTGTGSYEQYF. In DNA form, the CDR3 reads TGTGCCAGCAGCCAAGTTACCGGGACAGGGAGCTACGAGCAGTACTTC.